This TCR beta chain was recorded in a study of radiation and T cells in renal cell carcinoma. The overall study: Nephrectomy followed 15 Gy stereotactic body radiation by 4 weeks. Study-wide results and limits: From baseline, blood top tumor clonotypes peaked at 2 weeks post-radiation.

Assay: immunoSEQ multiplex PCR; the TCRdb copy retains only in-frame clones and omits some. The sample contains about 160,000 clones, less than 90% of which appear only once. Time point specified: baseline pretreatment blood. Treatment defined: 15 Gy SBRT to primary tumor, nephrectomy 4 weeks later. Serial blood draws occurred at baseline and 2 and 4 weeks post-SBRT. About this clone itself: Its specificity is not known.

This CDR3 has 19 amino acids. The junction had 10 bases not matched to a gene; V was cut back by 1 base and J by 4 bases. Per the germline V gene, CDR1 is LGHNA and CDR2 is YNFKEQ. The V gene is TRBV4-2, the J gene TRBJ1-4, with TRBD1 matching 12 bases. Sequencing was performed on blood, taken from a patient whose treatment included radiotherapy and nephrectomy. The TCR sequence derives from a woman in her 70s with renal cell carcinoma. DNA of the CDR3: TGTGCCAGCAGCCAAGGGCAGGGGACAGGGGGCTCGGTTAATGAAAAACTGTTTTTT. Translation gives CASSQGQGTGGSVNEKLFF.